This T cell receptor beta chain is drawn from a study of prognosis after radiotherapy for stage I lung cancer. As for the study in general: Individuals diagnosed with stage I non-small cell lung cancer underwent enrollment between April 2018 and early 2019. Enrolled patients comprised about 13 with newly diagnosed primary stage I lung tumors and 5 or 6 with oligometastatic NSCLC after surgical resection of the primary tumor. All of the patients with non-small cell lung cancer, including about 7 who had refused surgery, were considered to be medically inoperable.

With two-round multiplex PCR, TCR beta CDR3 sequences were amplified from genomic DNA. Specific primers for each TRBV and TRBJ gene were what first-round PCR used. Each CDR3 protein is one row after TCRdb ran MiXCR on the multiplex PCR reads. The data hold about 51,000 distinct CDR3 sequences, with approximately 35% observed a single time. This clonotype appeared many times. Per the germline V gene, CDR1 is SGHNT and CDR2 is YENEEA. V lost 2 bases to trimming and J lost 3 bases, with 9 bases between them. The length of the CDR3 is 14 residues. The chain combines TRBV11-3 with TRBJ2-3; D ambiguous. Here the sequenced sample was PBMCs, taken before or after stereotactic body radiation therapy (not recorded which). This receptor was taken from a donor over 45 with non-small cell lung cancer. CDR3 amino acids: CASSLNALTDTQYF. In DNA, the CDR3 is TGTGCCAGCAGCTTAAATGCCCTGACAGATACGCAGTATTTT.